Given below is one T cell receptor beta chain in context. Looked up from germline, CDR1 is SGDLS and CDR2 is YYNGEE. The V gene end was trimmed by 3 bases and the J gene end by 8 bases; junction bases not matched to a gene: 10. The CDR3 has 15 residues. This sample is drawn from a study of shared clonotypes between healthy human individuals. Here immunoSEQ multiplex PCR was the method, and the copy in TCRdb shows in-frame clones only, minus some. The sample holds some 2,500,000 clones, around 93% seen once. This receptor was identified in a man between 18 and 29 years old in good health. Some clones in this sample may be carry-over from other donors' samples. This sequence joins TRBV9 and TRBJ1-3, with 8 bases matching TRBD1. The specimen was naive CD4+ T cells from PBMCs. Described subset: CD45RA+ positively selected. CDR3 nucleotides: TGTGCCAGCAGCGCCCTGGACAGGGAGGTGGACACCATATATTTT. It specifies CASSALDREVDTIYF.